One and the same sample provided the 25 T cell receptor beta chains below, sequenced in a study of CD8 T cells in Susac syndrome. Random hexamers served to reverse transcribe roughly 0.45 to 1 ug RNA. TCRdb re-analysed the immunoSEQ multiplex PCR reads in MiXCR, keeping a single row per CDR3 protein. The sample has under 200,000 distinct CDR3 sequences, roughly 92% seen once. Input material: CD4+ T cells from PBMCs. These receptors all come from a human donor with Susac syndrome.

The J gene is TRBJ2-5, the V gene TRBV29-1; TRBD1 aligns across 12 bases. Per the germline V gene, CDR1 is SQVTM and CDR2 is ANQGSEA. The trim removed 6 bases at V and 5 bases at J, leaving 10 bases unmatched. The CDR3 covers 15 residues. The CDR3 DNA reads TGCAGCGTGAGCCGGGACAGGGGGCGGCGGGAGACCCAGTACTTC. Translated, it gives CSVSRDRGRRETQYF.

The V gene is TRBV2, the J gene TRBJ1-6; D unresolved. The germline V gene encodes CDR1 SNHLY and CDR2 FYNNEI. V lost 7 bases and J 13 bases, leaving 11 bases between the germline ends. The CDR3 has 11 amino acids. CDR3 protein: CASTVGGPLHF. The CDR3, as DNA: TGTGCCAGCACCGTCGGTGGGCCCCTCCACTTT.

The chain uses TRBV4-2 and TRBJ2-5; 10 nucleotides match TRBD2. This CDR3 has 18 amino acids. Germline lookup yields CDR1 LGHNA and CDR2 YNFKEQ. Unmatched junction bases numbered 9, after V lost 0 bases and J lost 2 bases. The CDR3: CASSQDPLTSGSQETQYF. The CDR3 DNA is TGTGCCAGCAGCCAAGACCCCTTGACTAGCGGGTCACAAGAGACCCAGTACTTC.

V is TRBV15 and J is TRBJ2-7, with D perhaps matching TRBD1 or TRBD2 (5 bases each). This CDR3 is 16 amino acids long. The germline V and J ends were trimmed by 0 bases and 6 bases, with 18 bases remaining between them. In germline, CDR1 is LNHNV, CDR2 YYDKDF (reference sequence). Here the CDR3 reads CATSRDQSGPLAEQYF. The CDR3 DNA reads as TGTGCCACCAGCAGAGATCAGTCGGGGCCACTGGCCGAGCAGTACTTC.

J is TRBJ2-1 and V is TRBV19; D is possibly TRBD1 (5 bases). CDR1 and CDR2 (germline): LNHDA, SQIVND (reference sequence). CDR3 size: 15 residues. V dropped 1 base and J dropped 10 bases, with 17 bases sitting between them. As DNA, the CDR3 is TGTGCCAGTAGTATAGGGGCCAGGGCGGTGGGCGAGCAGTTCTTC. As protein: CASSIGARAVGEQFF.

The CDR3 loop is CSARDLGYQETQYF. The CDR3 DNA is TGCAGTGCTAGAGATTTAGGGTACCAAGAGACCCAGTACTTC. The chain employs TRBV20-1 and TRBJ2-5; D not certain. Germline CDR1 and CDR2: DFQATT and SNEGSKA (reference sequence). Trimming removed 0 bases from V and 0 bases from J, with 8 bases in between. The CDR3 has 14 amino acids.

This chain joins TRBV5-1 and TRBJ1-2; 9 bases align to TRBD1. Trimming removed 4 bases from V and 6 bases from J; junction bases left unmatched: 7. The V gene's germline CDR1 is SGHRS and CDR2 YFSETQ. The CDR3 consists of 14 residues. The CDR3 nucleotides are TGCGCCAGCAGCCAGGGACAGGGAGAAGATGGCTACACCTTC. Translation gives CASSQGQGEDGYTF.

The chain combines TRBV9 with TRBJ2-3; 8 nucleotides align to TRBD1. The CDR3 runs to 14 residues. The V gene end was trimmed by 4 bases and the J gene end by 5 bases; junction bases not matched to a gene: 6. Germline V gene sequence: CDR1 SGDLS, CDR2 YYNGEE. This chain's CDR3 is CASSLGQAKDTQYF. The CDR3 DNA sequence: TGTGCCAGCAGCTTGGGACAGGCAAAAGATACGCAGTATTTT.

The chain combines TRBV20-1 with TRBJ1-5; possible D gene TRBD1, 5 bases. The ends were cut back, 0 bases at V and 6 bases at J, with 18 bases in the middle. Germline CDR1 and CDR2: DFQATT and SNEGSKA (reference sequence). This CDR3 region has 16 residues. The CDR3 DNA reads TGCAGTGCTAGAGATCGCCAGGGCGGGTTTGGTCAGCCCCAGCATTTT. Protein: CSARDRQGGFGQPQHF.

The rearrangement joins TRBV6-2 or TRBV6-3 to TRBJ1-5, with TRBD1 identical over 9 bases. This CDR3 contains 15 residues. The trim removed 6 bases at V and 3 bases at J, leaving 6 bases unmatched. Germline CDR1 and CDR2: MNHEY and SVGEGT. The CDR3 loop is CASSRGTGTNQPQHF. The CDR3 DNA reads TGTGCCAGCAGCCGAGGGACAGGGACCAATCAGCCCCAGCATTTT.

V is TRBV7-6 and J is TRBJ1-6; D remains ambiguous. CDR3 length: 13 amino acids. CDR1 SGHVS and CDR2 FNYEAQ come from the germline V gene. V gave up 1 base and J gave up 8 bases, with 6 bases separating them. DNA of the CDR3: TGTGCCAGCAGCTTAGAGAAGGATTCACCCCTCCACTTT. It codes for CASSLEKDSPLHF. Together with reference TRBV7-6 and TRBJ1-6, the CDR3 gives the full variable domain: GAGVSQSPRYKVTKRGQDVALRCDPISGHVSLYWYRQALGQGPEFLTYFNYEAQQDKSGLPNDRFSAERPEGSISTLTIQRTEQRDSAMYRCASSLEKDSPLHFGNGTRLTVT.

The chain carries TRBV4-2 and TRBJ2-7; TRBD1 aligns across 7 bases. Germline lookup yields CDR1 LGHNA and CDR2 YNFKEQ. J gave up 3 bases and V 4 bases, and 15 bases lay outside the gene matches. This CDR3 contains 17 residues. Written as DNA, the CDR3 is TGTGCCAGCAGCCGCACAGGGGCCACCGCCAGTCTCTACGAGCAGTACTTC. As protein: CASSRTGATASLYEQYF.

The chain couples TRBV3-1 to TRBJ2-1; possible D gene TRBD2, 5 bases. The germline V and J ends were trimmed by 1 base and 6 bases, with 16 bases remaining between them. Per germline, CDR1 LGHDT and CDR2 YNNKEL (reference sequence). The CDR3 is made up of 16 amino acids. The CDR3 nucleotides are TGTGCCAGCAGCCAAGGGACGGCCATGGGGAGCAATGAGCAGTTCTTC. Encoded protein: CASSQGTAMGSNEQFF.

This CDR3 reads CASSPRSEAYNEQFF. Written as DNA, the CDR3 is TGTGCCAGCAGCCCTCGCAGCGAGGCCTACAATGAGCAGTTCTTC. The chain uses TRBV7-7 and TRBJ2-1; no reliable D call. Germline V gene data show CDR1 as SSHAT and CDR2 as FNYEAQ (reference sequence). The CDR3 contains 15 residues. V gave up 5 bases and J gave up 2 bases, with 13 bases separating them.

The chain joins TRBV29-1 to TRBJ1-5; 7 bases map to TRBD1. V lost 6 bases, J lost 5 bases, and 7 bases stayed unmatched. This CDR3 spans 13 amino acids. Germline V gives CDR1 SQVTM, CDR2 ANQGSEA. CDR3 DNA: TGCAGCGTGGTGACAGGGACGGATCAGCCCCAGCATTTT. Its protein is CSVVTGTDQPQHF.

CDR3 sequence (DNA): TGTGCCAGCAGTTCCGGACAGGTCGCTAATTCACCCCTCCACTTT. This codes for CASSSGQVANSPLHF. The rearrangement uses TRBV27 and TRBJ1-6; 7 bases map to TRBD1. This CDR3 is 15 amino acids long. CDR1 is MNHEY, CDR2 SMNVEV, per germline (reference sequence). After removal of 4 bases from V and 6 bases from J, the junction contained 6 bases not matched to a gene.

This chain connects TRBV18 to TRBJ2-1; 9 bases are a match to TRBD1. This CDR3 has 15 residues. V lost 5 bases to trimming and J lost 5 bases; unmatched junction nucleotides: 7. The germline V gene encodes CDR1 KGHSH and CDR2 LQKENI. The DNA for the CDR3 is TGTGCCAGCTCAACCCGACAGGGGGTCCACAATGAGCAGTTCTTC. Protein sequence: CASSTRQGVHNEQFF. The complete variable domain, with remaining parts taken from reference TRBV18 and TRBJ2-1, reads NAGVMQNPRHLVRRRGQEARLRCSPMKGHSHVYWYRQLPEEGLKFMVYLQKENIIDESGMPKERFSAEFPKEGPSILRIQQVVRGDSAAYFCASSTRQGVHNEQFFGPGTRLTVL.

V and J are TRBV6-2 or TRBV6-3 and TRBJ1-5; D unresolved. The CDR3 extends over 13 amino acids. V lost 2 bases, J lost 4 bases, and 6 bases lay in between. Per the germline V gene, CDR1 is MNHEY and CDR2 is SVGEGT. The CDR3 bases are TGTGCCAGCAGTTACGATGCGAATCAGCCCCAGCATTTT. This translates into CASSYDANQPQHF.

This clonotype was counted a single time. This chain connects TRBV7-2 to TRBJ2-3; D unclear. Looked up from germline, CDR1 is SGHTA and CDR2 is FQGNSA. The CDR3 extends over 12 amino acids. The V end lost 7 bases, the J end lost 5 bases, and 10 bases lay between the germline ends. The CDR3 region has the DNA TGTGCCAGCACCCCGTGGGGAGATACGCAGTATTTT. Its translation is CASTPWGDTQYF.

The chain couples TRBV5-1 to TRBJ1-2, with no clear D. Germline CDR1 reads SGHRS; CDR2 reads YFSETQ. This CDR3 has 16 residues. V lost 9 bases and J lost 3, with 24 bases in between. The CDR3 protein is CATPPPELYRDYGYTF. The CDR3 coding sequence is TGCGCCACCCCCCCGCCAGAGCTTTACAGAGACTATGGCTACACCTTC. The full variable domain, in which reference TRBV5-1 and TRBJ1-2 provide the parts outside the CDR3, is KAGVTQTPRYLIKTRGQQVTLSCSPISGHRSVSWYQQTPGQGLQFLFEYFSETQRNKGNFPGRFSGRQFSNSRSEMNVSTLELGDSALYLCATPPPELYRDYGYTFGSGTRLTVV.

V gene TRBV4-3 combines with J gene TRBJ2-2; TRBD2 agrees at 7 bases. The ends lost 5 bases at V and 5 bases at J; junction bases unmatched: 11. Germline V CDR1 and CDR2: LGHNA, YSLEER. This CDR3 contains 16 residues. CDR3 DNA: TGCGCCAGCAGCTCCCCCGGCGGGGGAGGGACCGGGGAGCTGTTTTTT. It specifies CASSSPGGGGTGELFF.

This clonotype was seen more than once but under ten times. The chain is built from TRBV25-1 and TRBJ1-2; D remains ambiguous. The CDR3 runs to 11 residues. Trimming removed 4 bases at V and 5 bases at J, with 5 bases between. Per the germline V gene, CDR1 is MGHDK and CDR2 is SYGVNS. The chain's CDR3 is CASSAGYGYTF. DNA for the CDR3: TGTGCCAGCAGTGCCGGGTATGGCTACACCTTC.

The V and J genes are TRBV4-2 and TRBJ1-2; a weak D match, TRBD1 (6 bases). Germline V lookup: CDR1 LGHNA, CDR2 YNFKEQ. V was clipped by 0 bases and J by 7 bases, with 12 bases between them. The CDR3 is 14 residues long. The CDR3 DNA reads as TGTGCCAGCAGCCAAGATGTACAGGGCAGTGGCTACACCTTC. Translating gives CASSQDVQGSGYTF.

The V call is TRBV3-1, the J call TRBJ1-5; weak D call: TRBD1 (5 bases). The germline V gene has CDR1 LGHDT and CDR2 YNNKEL (reference sequence). This CDR3 comprises 14 residues. With 4 bases removed from V and 7 bases from J, the gap between germline ends came to 14 bases. CDR3 DNA: TGTGCCAGCAGCCTTGACAGTTCAGGGCAGCCCCAGCATTTT. This sequence encodes CASSLDSSGQPQHF.

This clonotype was found once. This chain links TRBV5-4 with TRBJ1-6; 7 bases map to TRBD1. Trimming took 4 bases from V and 7 from J; bases not matched to a gene: 11. There are 16 residues in the CDR3. CDR1 and CDR2 from the germline V gene are SGHNT and YYREEE (reference sequence). The chain's CDR3 is CASSHSRDSRNSPLHF. The CDR3, as DNA: TGTGCCAGCAGCCACTCTCGGGACAGCAGAAATTCACCCCTCCACTTT.